The rows below give T cell receptor beta chains drawn from one sample of a study of cytomegalovirus exposure and HLA in healthy donors. Sequencing used immunoSEQ multiplex PCR; TCRdb keeps in-frame clones, though not all of them. The sample records a few hundred thousand clones, around 86% being singletons. The sample comprised PBMCs. Receptors originate from a woman younger than 35 in good health and CMV-seronegative. The conserved cysteine and the conserved F or W are not part of the CDR3 here. Each record gives: J gene, V gene, CDR3 protein.

j_call: TRBJ1-1
v_call: TRBV2
cdr3_aa: ASSDGNMNTEAF

j_call: TRBJ2-5
v_call: TRBV28
cdr3_aa: ASSGLERKETQY

j_call: TRBJ1-6
v_call: TRBV6-4
cdr3_aa: ASSDAAGGSPLH

j_call: TRBJ2-3
v_call: TRBV5-1
cdr3_aa: ASSLAGSTDTQY

j_call: TRBJ2-7
v_call: TRBV10-1
cdr3_aa: ASSASRGAGVQY

j_call: TRBJ1-1
v_call: TRBV5-1
cdr3_aa: ASSKKQVPNTEAF

j_call: TRBJ2-5
v_call: TRBV30
cdr3_aa: AWSSPRTGKTQY

j_call: TRBJ2-1
v_call: TRBV9
cdr3_aa: ASSVEPSGYNEQF

j_call: TRBJ2-2
v_call: TRBV7-6
cdr3_aa: ASKLTSGVTGELF

j_call: TRBJ1-1
v_call: TRBV6-5
cdr3_aa: ASSYVGAEAF

j_call: TRBJ1-3
v_call: TRBV2
cdr3_aa: ASPDRGDGNTIY

j_call: TRBJ2-7
v_call: TRBV4-1
cdr3_aa: ASSQETRSYEQY

j_call: TRBJ2-6
v_call: TRBV7-8
cdr3_aa: ASSLVGRGLAGSGANVLT

j_call: TRBJ2-7
v_call: TRBV7-8
cdr3_aa: ASSFLRGSSYEQY

j_call: TRBJ1-2
v_call: TRBV18
cdr3_aa: ASSAPETGVYGYT

j_call: TRBJ1-3
v_call: TRBV28
cdr3_aa: ASRRTWRKGNTIY

j_call: TRBJ2-5
v_call: TRBV29-1
cdr3_aa: SVIGQGRETQY